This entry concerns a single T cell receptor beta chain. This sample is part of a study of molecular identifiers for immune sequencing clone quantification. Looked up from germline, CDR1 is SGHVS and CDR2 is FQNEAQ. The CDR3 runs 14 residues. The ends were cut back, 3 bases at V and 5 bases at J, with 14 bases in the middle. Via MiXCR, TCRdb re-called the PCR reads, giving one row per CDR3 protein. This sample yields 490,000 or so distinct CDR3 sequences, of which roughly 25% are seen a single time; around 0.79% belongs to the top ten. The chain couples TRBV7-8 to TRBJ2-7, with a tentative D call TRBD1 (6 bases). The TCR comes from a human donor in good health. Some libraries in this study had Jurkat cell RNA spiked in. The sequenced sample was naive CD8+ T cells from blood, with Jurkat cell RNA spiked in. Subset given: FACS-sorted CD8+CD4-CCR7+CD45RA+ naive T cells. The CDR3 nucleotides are TGTGCCAGCAGCTTTCAGGGGACCCAGGACGAGCAGTACTTC. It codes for CASSFQGTQDEQYF.